Below are 24 T cell receptor beta chains sequenced from a single sample in a study of T-cell memory formation after mild COVID-19. In TCRdb, the 5' RACE reads were re-called with MiXCR into one record per CDR3 protein. The sample contains about 290,000 distinct CDR3 sequences, roughly 15% of which appear only once. Sequenced material: PBMCs or a T cell subset sorted from them (not recorded which). These receptor sequences come from a man younger than 30 who had mild COVID-19 (a few samples of this study predate the infection). Cell type and time point are not known.

In this sample, this clonotype turned up a few times. The chain joins TRBV5-1 to TRBJ1-2; D not resolved. This CDR3 is 13 amino acids long. The ends were cut back, 0 bases at V and 8 bases at J, with 11 bases in the middle. The germline V gene has CDR1 SGHRS and CDR2 YFSETQ. Written as DNA, the CDR3 is TGCGCCAGCAGCTTGGCTGAAACCGGGGGCTACACCTTC. Amino acid sequence: CASSLAETGGYTF.

The rearrangement uses TRBV5-1 and TRBJ2-5; 9 nucleotides match TRBD2. Germline assignment: CDR1 SGHRS and CDR2 YFSETQ. There are 14 residues in the CDR3. J gave up 4 bases and V 0 bases, and 1 base lay outside the gene matches. This chain's CDR3 is CASSLVLAGETQYF. DNA of the CDR3: TGCGCCAGCAGCTTGGTACTAGCGGGAGAGACCCAGTACTTC.

The chain is built from TRBV5-1 and TRBJ2-6, with D possibly being TRBD1 (5 bases). V was shortened by 3 bases and J by 2 bases, with 9 bases between the two germline ends. Looked up from germline, CDR1 is SGHRS and CDR2 is YFSETQ. The CDR3 contains 15 residues. The CDR3 DNA follows: TGCGCCAGCAGCTCGGCAGGGACTGGGGCCAACGTCCTGACTTTC. Encoded protein: CASSSAGTGANVLTF.

The J gene is TRBJ1-6, the V gene TRBV20-1, with 9 bases that match TRBD1. Trimming removed 3 bases from V and 10 bases from J; junction bases left unmatched: 10. CDR1 and CDR2 (germline): DFQATT, SNEGSKA (reference sequence). The CDR3 has 15 residues. The CDR3 sequence is CSASEPGQGRSPLHF. As DNA, the CDR3 is TGCAGTGCTAGCGAACCGGGACAGGGAAGGTCACCCCTCCACTTT.

The rearrangement links TRBV5-8 to TRBJ2-7; 8 bases agree with TRBD1. V shed 4 bases and J 6 bases; nucleotides not matched to a gene: 6. Germline loops: CDR1 SGHTS, CDR2 YDEGEE. The CDR3 contains 13 residues. CDR3 sequence: CASSLDRGGEQYV. The CDR3 DNA reads TGTGCCAGCAGCCTTGACAGGGGTGGCGAGCAGTACGTC.

The chain employs TRBV27 and TRBJ1-2; TRBD1 is a possible D gene (5 bases). CDR1 is MNHEY, CDR2 SMNVEV, per germline (reference sequence). V lost 2 bases and J 4 bases, leaving 17 bases between the germline ends. The CDR3 sequence is 16 residues long. The CDR3 spells CASSLKAPGIGYGYTF. The DNA of the CDR3 is TGTGCCAGCAGTTTAAAGGCGCCAGGGATAGGCTATGGCTACACCTTC.

The rearrangement links TRBV5-1 to TRBJ2-2; TRBD1 might be the D (5 bases). Trimming shortened V by 3 bases and J by 3 bases, and 9 bases separated the two germline ends. Germline loops: CDR1 SGHRS, CDR2 YFSETQ. The CDR3 is 14 amino acids. DNA for the CDR3: TGCGCCAGCAGCTACCAGGGTCACACCGGGGAGCTGTTTTTT. Its translation is CASSYQGHTGELFF.

This chain links TRBV6-5 with TRBJ1-4; unclear D gene. CDR1 MNHEY and CDR2 SVGAGI come from the germline V gene. The CDR3 consists of 14 residues. Trimming removed 6 bases from V and 10 bases from J, with 18 bases in between. CDR3 amino acids: CASRSLTARGKLFF. CDR3 DNA sequence: TGTGCCAGCAGGAGTCTTACAGCCCGGGGAAAACTGTTTTTT.

This chain joins TRBV5-6 and TRBJ2-5; TRBD2 matches 7 bases. The CDR3 loop spans 14 amino acids. Germline CDR1 SGHDT, CDR2 YYEEEE. Losses at the gene ends were 4 bases for V and 4 bases for J; bases not matched to a gene: 7. DNA for the CDR3: TGTGCCAGCAGCGACGGACTAGTCAGAGAGACCCAGTACTTC. Residues: CASSDGLVRETQYF.

V usage is TRBV7-3 and J usage is TRBJ2-3, with TRBD1 matching 7 bases. Germline values: CDR1 SGHTA, CDR2 FQGTGA. The J segment lost 3 bases and the V segment lost 8 bases, leaving 2 bases of the junction unmatched. CDR3 length equals 12 residues. In nucleotides, the CDR3 is TGTGCCAGCGCAGGGGGAACAGATACGCAGTATTTT. Translation gives CASAGGTDTQYF.

This clonotype came up many times. This chain joins TRBV10-1 and TRBJ2-3; D remains ambiguous. This CDR3 is 13 amino acids long. Trimming removed 4 bases from V and 3 bases from J, with 8 bases in between. Germline lookup yields CDR1 WNHNN and CDR2 SYGVQD (reference sequence). CDR3 sequence reads: CASSATLTDTQYF. The CDR3, as DNA: TGCGCCAGCAGTGCTACGCTTACAGATACGCAGTATTTT.

This rearrangement joins TRBV5-1 to TRBJ2-7, with D maybe TRBD1 (6 bases). V was shortened by 0 bases and J by 5 bases, with 12 bases between the two germline ends. This CDR3 spans 14 amino acids. Germline-derived CDR1 and CDR2 are SGHRS and YFSETQ. CDR3 nucleotide sequence: TGCGCCAGCAGCTTGGTTTTGCAGGGGCACGAGCAGTACGTC. Translating it yields CASSLVLQGHEQYV.

The rearrangement links TRBV5-1 to TRBJ2-5; D is unresolved. The germline V and J ends were trimmed by 0 bases and 2 bases, with 8 bases remaining between them. Germline V gives CDR1 SGHRS, CDR2 YFSETQ. The CDR3 length is 14 residues. The CDR3 DNA reads as TGCGCCAGCAGCTTGGAGGTGGTGCAAGAGACCCAGTACTTC. Its protein is CASSLEVVQETQYF.

The V call is TRBV15, the J call TRBJ1-1; TRBD1 might be the D (6 bases). The length of the CDR3 is 14 residues. The ends were cut back, 3 bases at V and 4 bases at J, with 12 bases in the middle. Germline CDR1 and CDR2: LNHNV and YYDKDF (reference sequence). The CDR3 protein is CATSSNIGGTEAFF. CDR3 coding DNA: TGTGCCACCAGCAGTAACATAGGGGGCACTGAAGCTTTCTTT.

V and J are TRBV7-8 and TRBJ1-4, with D possibly being TRBD1 (5 bases). The CDR3 totals 14 residues. The germline CDR1 and CDR2 sequences are SGHVS and FQNEAQ. V dropped 6 bases and J dropped 3 bases, with 11 bases sitting between them. The CDR3 here is CASRRGGANEKLFF. For the CDR3, the DNA is TGTGCCAGCAGACGGGGGGGTGCTAATGAAAAACTGTTTTTT.

The V gene is TRBV12-3 or TRBV12-4, the J gene TRBJ2-1; unclear D gene. This CDR3 comprises 14 residues. Trimming took 5 bases from V and 2 from J, leaving 10 bases between them. The CDR3 sequence: CASSLENTYNEQFF. For the CDR3, the DNA is TGTGCCAGCAGTCTCGAGAACACCTACAATGAGCAGTTCTTC.

The chain couples TRBV6-2 or TRBV6-3 to TRBJ1-2; weak D call: TRBD1 (5 bases). V was cut by 2 bases and J by 4 bases, with 17 bases left in between. The CDR3 runs to 16 residues. CDR1 MNHEY and CDR2 SVGEGT come from the germline V gene. CDR3 coding DNA: TGTGCCAGCAGTTACGTTGTGAGCGGGGGAGGCTATGGCTACACCTTC. Amino acid sequence: CASSYVVSGGGYGYTF.

This chain uses TRBV28 with TRBJ1-1; TRBD1 is a possible D gene (5 bases). Between the trimmed V and J ends, which lost 5 bases and 1 base, there was a span of 23 bases. The length of the CDR3 is 18 residues. Germline-derived CDR1 and CDR2 are MDHEN and SYDVKM. CDR3 DNA: TGTGCCAGCAGTCCGCCTTCGGGGCCTCCCAAGGGGAACACTGAAGCTTTCTTT. Amino acid sequence: CASSPPSGPPKGNTEAFF.

This clonotype was seen only a few times. V gene TRBV15 combines with J gene TRBJ1-3; the match to TRBD1 covers 8 bases. The germline CDR1 and CDR2 sequences are LNHNV and YYDKDF (reference sequence). V lost 0 bases to trimming and J lost 7 bases; unmatched junction nucleotides: 5. There are 15 residues in the CDR3. DNA of the CDR3: TGTGCCACCAGCAGAGACCCAGGGGGCCAGAACACCATATATTTT. It codes for CATSRDPGGQNTIYF. Looking up the rest from reference TRBV15 and TRBJ1-3 gives the full variable domain: DAMVIQNPRYQVTQFGKPVTLSCSQTLNHNVMYWYQQKSSQAPKLLFHYYDKDFNNEADTPDNFQSRRPNTSFCFLDIRSPGLGDTAMYLCATSRDPGGQNTIYFGEGSWLTVV.

In this sample, this clonotype turned up a few times. CDR3 amino acids: CASSLRQSLEISEAFF. For the CDR3, the DNA is TGTGCCAGCAGCTTAAGACAGTCTTTGGAGATCTCTGAAGCTTTCTTT. This chain joins TRBV7-6 and TRBJ1-1, with D possibly being TRBD1 (5 bases). CDR3 size: 16 residues. CDR1 SGHVS and CDR2 FNYEAQ come from the germline V gene. The V and J ends lost 2 bases and 6 bases respectively, with 19 bases between them.

This clonotype was detected a few times. The V and J genes are TRBV20-1 and TRBJ1-3; D is ambiguous. Germline V CDR1 and CDR2: DFQATT, SNEGSKA (reference sequence). Trimming took off 6 bases at V and 4 bases at J, with 19 bases between the two ends. The CDR3 totals 15 residues. CDR3 sequence (DNA): TGCAGTGCCCAGCGCGGGCAGGCGCCCGGAAACACCATATATTTT. Its translation: CSAQRGQAPGNTIYF.

This clonotype was seen only once. The chain has TRBV30 and TRBJ2-5; TRBD2 is a possible D gene (6 bases). CDR1 is GTSNPN and CDR2 is SVGIG in the germline V gene (reference sequence). CDR3 length equals 15 residues. The V end lost 1 base, the J end lost 2 bases, and 14 bases lay between the germline ends. The CDR3 DNA reads as TGTGCCTGGAGTGATAGGTGGCGGGGTCAAGAGACCCAGTACTTC. This encodes CAWSDRWRGQETQYF.

This clonotype was seen repeatedly, ten times or more. This chain links TRBV29-1 with TRBJ2-5; a possible D gene is TRBD2 (5 bases). The CDR3 has 13 residues. Per germline, CDR1 SQVTM and CDR2 ANQGSEA. V lost 3 bases to trimming and J lost 4 bases, with 12 bases between them. CDR3 nucleotide sequence: TGCAGCGTTGAGAAAGGGCGGGTAGAGACCCAGTACTTC. As protein: CSVEKGRVETQYF.

This clonotype came up a few times. The chain uses TRBV15 and TRBJ2-3; possibly TRBD2 for D (7 bases). The germline V gene encodes CDR1 LNHNV and CDR2 YYDKDF (reference sequence). CDR3 length equals 16 residues. Between the trimmed V and J ends, which lost 3 bases and 1 base, there was a span of 14 bases. CDR3 DNA: TGTGCCACCAGCAGTCGGCGGGGGCCCCGCACAGATACGCAGTATTTT. This sequence encodes CATSSRRGPRTDTQYF.